This T cell receptor beta chain was documented in a study of T cells after yellow fever vaccination (dated by TCRdb to between 2018 and 2021). The study in broad terms: The SMART-Seq v4 Ultra Low Input RNA kit was used to prepare libraries from fractions with low cell numbers. Bulk TCR alpha and beta repertoires were sequenced longitudinally to track T-cell clones before and after primary and booster YFV17D yellow fever vaccination. Two healthy male donors made up the cohort, one aged 18 to 30 years and the other aged 30 to 40 years. Blood samples were taken at several timepoints before and after primary and secondary immunization, and bulk PBMC replicates and cell subsets were isolated. Findings and caveats that apply to the study as a whole: The secondary T-cell response was found to be weaker but faster than the primary response, with a peak reached on day 5 rather than on day 15. Because only a couple of donors were included in the study, the extent to which the findings can be generalized is limited. FACS-sorted repertoires could contain abundant contaminating clonotypes from the bulk population, so computational filtering was required. After the booster, most clones that had expanded after primary vaccination were detected again (about 97% of CD4 and about 88% of CD8), suggesting broad maintenance of memory. A small fraction of clonotypes appeared in both the CD4 and CD8 compartments, likely as a result of convergent recombination.

Deletion took 0 bases off V and 3 bases off J, with a span of 10 bases between the germline ends. For CDR1 and CDR2, the germline V gene lists SGHRS and YFSETQ. Taken from cysteine to phenylalanine, the CDR3 has 15 residues. Only the CDR3 DNA stays, 45 bases, in frame from base 1. A word on this clonotype: Its cognate antigen has yet to be identified. No qualities accompany the bases; no much larger clone lies one base away.

Taken with the paper, the label for treatment or condition translates to: live attenuated yellow fever vaccine strain. At every blood-draw timepoint, two biological replicates of bulk PBMCs were collected. A standard Ficoll-Paque protocol was used to isolate PBMCs from peripheral blood. TriZol was used to extract RNA from bulk PBMCs, from CD4 and CD8 fractions, and from dextramer-positive and dextramer-negative fractions. TCR cDNA was made using 5'RACE template switching, a step that added a universal primer site and unique molecular identifiers. cDNA synthesis was primed from both the TCR alpha and TCR beta constant segments. Libraries were amplified in two PCR steps, with sample barcodes and sequencing adapters added in the second step. Sequencing of libraries was done on Illumina HiSeq 2500 (2x100 bp) or NovaSeq (2x150 bp). Per the original workflow: MIGEC was used to demultiplex reads and collapse the reads into UMI consensus sequences, and MiXCR was used for V(D)J alignment. Clonotypes responding to the vaccine were identified with edgeR on replicate PBMC samples, with the criteria of FDR below 0.01 and a log2 fold change above 5 up to day 15. CD4 or CD8 identity was assigned to each bulk clonotype according to whether the clonotype was present at higher abundance in the sequenced CD4 repertoire or the sequenced CD8 repertoire. The raw public reads went through TCRdb reprocessing: fastp at Q25, MiXCR clone calling, in-frame beta chains kept. Every CDR3 protein is listed once, alongside the most common genes and DNA of its rows. None of the V and J calls come from the authors' own analysis; TCRdb made them. The sample records around 310,000 distinct CDR3 sequences, roughly 8.7% of which are singletons. Around 17% of the sample rests with the top ten.

The specimen was PBMCs, collected on the day of the first yellow fever vaccination. This chain is built from TRBV5-1 and TRBJ1-3, with no D gene named confidently. This TCR was recovered from a man aged 18 to 30 who received the YFV17D yellow fever vaccine. The DNA sequence is given as TGCGCCAGCAGCTTGGACGGGGTTGGTGGAAACACCATATATTTT. Its protein reads: CASSLDGVGGNTIYF. The entire variable domain, with the stretches around the CDR3 drawn from the reference TRBV5-1 and TRBJ1-3 proteins, is KAGVTQTPRYLIKTRGQQVTLSCSPISGHRSVSWYQQTPGQGLQFLFEYFSETQRNKGNFPGRFSGRQFSNSRSEMNVSTLELGDSALYLCASSLDGVGGNTIYFGEGSWLTVV.